This T cell receptor beta chain stems from a study of T cell changes during pregnancy in multiple sclerosis. The J segment lost 4 bases and the V segment lost 3 bases, leaving 7 bases of the junction unmatched. Germline values: CDR1 SGHTA, CDR2 FQGNSA. CDR3 length equals 15 residues. The data were produced by immunoSEQ multiplex PCR, yet TCRdb's version contains in-frame clones alone and is incomplete. The sample has about 44,000 clones, about 89% seen once. The sample consisted of CD4+ T cells from peripheral blood mononuclear cells, taken in the first trimester of pregnancy. The source of this sequence is a female donor with multiple sclerosis, enrolled in a pregnancy study. This chain links TRBV7-2 with TRBJ2-7, with 9 bases that match TRBD2. CDR3 region: CASSFEGLAPYEQYF. The CDR3 DNA sequence: TGTGCCAGCAGCTTCGAAGGACTAGCGCCGTACGAGCAGTACTTC.